This is a list of T cell receptor beta chains from one sample in a study of memory CD8 T cells in hepatitis C reinfection. Here immunoSEQ multiplex PCR was the method, and the copy in TCRdb shows in-frame clones only, minus some. The top ten clones hold 0.72% of a sample with some 50,000 clones, approximately 89% of them seen once. The sequencing sample was made of naive CD8+ T cells sorted from blood. These receptors were taken from a man between 18 and 29 years old with hepatitis C virus infection. The CDR3 runs from the conserved cysteine through the conserved F or W. A D gene is named only where the DNA matches it firmly. Clone size is shown for a subset of rows, as once, few, many or a class of expanded clone.

V: TRBV7-2
D: NA
size: NA
CDR3: CASSLGIRGTEAFF

V: TRBV2
D: TRBD2
size: NA
CDR3: CASSETTSQNQETQYF

V: TRBV6-6
D: NA
size: NA
CDR3: CASSYSNGGNTEAFF

V: TRBV7-8
D: TRBD2
size: NA
CDR3: CASSLGTSGSNEQFF

V: TRBV9
D: TRBD2
size: NA
CDR3: CASSVGSSGEQYF

V: TRBV5-6
D: NA
size: NA
CDR3: CASSFNERRGYNEQFF

V: TRBV2
D: TRBD2
size: NA
CDR3: CASSGIAGGWETQYF

V: TRBV4-2
D: TRBD2
size: once
CDR3: CASSQEVGLANEQYF

V: TRBV9
D: TRBD1
size: NA
CDR3: CASSVGTGGTGELFF

V: TRBV7-9
D: TRBD2
size: once
CDR3: CASSLSARGASGRVEQFF

V: TRBV11-2
D: TRBD1
size: NA
CDR3: CASSEGARPSTDTQYF

V: TRBV10-3
D: NA
size: NA
CDR3: CAISAVLPNEQFF

V: TRBV5-6
D: TRBD2
size: NA
CDR3: CASSGRGGGAETQYF

V: TRBV7-9
D: TRBD2
size: NA
CDR3: CASSPFALAGKTDTQYF

V: TRBV7-9
D: TRBD1
size: NA
CDR3: CASSLVGQAGEKLFF

V: TRBV19
D: TRBD2
size: NA
CDR3: CASSPRSSGGGSYNEQFF

V: TRBV4-3
D: TRBD2
size: few
CDR3: CASSRVLIAGISADTQYF

V: TRBV30
D: TRBD1
size: once
CDR3: CAWSSGTGGSPLHF

V: TRBV10-2
D: TRBD1
size: NA
CDR3: CASSENDREYQETQYF

V: TRBV5-4
D: NA
size: few
CDR3: CGWTAGQETQYF

V: TRBV6-6
D: NA
size: NA
CDR3: CASIGDTGLLFF

V: TRBV19
D: NA
size: NA
CDR3: CASSLGAGITGELFF

V: TRBV27
D: NA
size: NA
CDR3: CAIRGSAGITDTQYF

V: TRBV19
D: NA
size: once
CDR3: CASSMLGGSYNSPLHF

V: TRBV19
D: TRBD2
size: NA
CDR3: CASSILPPYTSGGDNEQFF

V: TRBV28
D: NA
size: NA
CDR3: CASSLTPRRVEDMNTEAFF

V: TRBV6-1
D: NA
size: NA
CDR3: CASLGEVGSYEQYF

V: TRBV27
D: TRBD1
size: NA
CDR3: CASSLRGQGVFPNTEAFF

V: TRBV29-1
D: NA
size: NA
CDR3: CSVEGDQETQYF

V: TRBV27
D: NA
size: NA
CDR3: CASSPRDSPFYTQYF

V: TRBV4-1
D: NA
size: NA
CDR3: CASSRSEYEQYF

V: TRBV5-1
D: TRBD2
size: NA
CDR3: CASSPGLAGRQETQYF

V: TRBV4-1
D: NA
size: NA
CDR3: CASSQQGDTQYF

V: TRBV5-1
D: NA
size: NA
CDR3: CASSLGRGDSPLHF

V: TRBV29-1
D: NA
size: NA
CDR3: CSVDLGGQNTGELFF

V: TRBV6-5
D: NA
size: few
CDR3: CASSYGPGVDQPQHF

V: TRBV6-1
D: NA
size: NA
CDR3: CASSEADTGELFF

V: TRBV28
D: TRBD1
size: NA
CDR3: CASSLIQGPANVLTF

V: TRBV4-1
D: TRBD1
size: once
CDR3: CASSPSSGGQYYNEQFF

V: TRBV27
D: TRBD1
size: NA
CDR3: CASSFGTGYEQYF

V: TRBV6-5
D: TRBD2
size: once
CDR3: CASSYSRLAGSYEQYF

V: TRBV5-6
D: TRBD1
size: NA
CDR3: CASSTGQGTDTQYF

V: TRBV5-7
D: NA
size: NA
CDR3: CASSLGGASGHNEQFF

V: TRBV5-4
D: TRBD1
size: NA
CDR3: CASSPGQGNYGYTF

V: TRBV5-1
D: TRBD1
size: NA
CDR3: CASSEGTGEANYGYTF

V: TRBV5-3
D: NA
size: NA
CDR3: CARSPTGLSSGNTIYF

V: TRBV5-6
D: NA
size: NA
CDR3: CASSLASGSSYSNQPQHF

V: TRBV27
D: TRBD1
size: NA
CDR3: CASSPQGGSYEQYF

V: TRBV5-6
D: NA
size: few
CDR3: CASSIGSEAFF

V: TRBV7-6
D: TRBD2
size: NA
CDR3: CASSLGPGLGDEQYF

V: TRBV5-1
D: NA
size: NA
CDR3: CASSPLLGDNEQFF

V: TRBV6-5
D: NA
size: NA
CDR3: CASSTPSAGGGYTF

V: TRBV4-3
D: TRBD1
size: NA
CDR3: CASSQEDNQGDEQFF

V: TRBV11-2
D: NA
size: NA
CDR3: CASSLGGPTGYGEQYF

V: TRBV27
D: TRBD1
size: NA
CDR3: CASTRGSGFYEQYF

V: TRBV6-5
D: NA
size: NA
CDR3: CASSWGGVVNTEAFF